This T cell receptor beta chain was profiled in a study of blood T cells in healthy people across ages. A J-beta primer mix and a sample-barcoded 5' primer were used in a second PCR of about 7 to 12 cycles. TCRdb independently ran MiXCR on the 5' RACE reads; one entry per CDR3 protein. Here the sample spans roughly 1,300,000 distinct CDR3 sequences, around 59% being singletons. This clonotype was seen only a few times. The CDR3 totals 14 residues. Trimming took 8 bases from V and 7 from J, leaving 19 bases between them. Germline assignment: CDR1 MNHEY and CDR2 SVGEGT. This clonotype originated in a man aged 18-30 years in good health. V gene TRBV6-2 or TRBV6-3 combines with J gene TRBJ2-3; D unclear. Input material: blood. The CDR3 DNA reads TGTGCCAGCGAAACCCTACGACGGAAGAATACGCAGTATTTT. It codes for CASETLRRKNTQYF.